The entry below gives a single T cell receptor (beta chain) sequence along with its context. These data belong to a study of cytomegalovirus exposure and HLA in healthy donors. From germline, CDR1 is SGHVS and CDR2 FNYEAQ. This CDR3 region has 17 residues. V shed 5 bases, J shed 0 bases, and the junction held 8 bases outside the gene matches. PCR involved 60 Vbeta and 13 Jbeta primers. Authors' methods: An analysis that came later counted roughly 80 million unique TCR beta chains, around 12 million shared. Data came from immunoSEQ multiplex PCR; TCRdb stores just in-frame clones and leaves some out. V and J calls and clone size are given by that table; D and trimming were obtained from the DNA. The table has approximately 100,000 clones, roughly 80% seen once.

The source of this sequence is a female donor in good health and CMV-seropositive. Specimen: PBMCs. V and J are TRBV7-6 and TRBJ2-3, with 10 bases fitting TRBD2. DNA of the CDR3: TGTGCCAGCAGCCATCGCTCTAGCGGGGGAAGCACAGATACGCAGTATTTT. It translates to CASSHRSSGGSTDTQYF.